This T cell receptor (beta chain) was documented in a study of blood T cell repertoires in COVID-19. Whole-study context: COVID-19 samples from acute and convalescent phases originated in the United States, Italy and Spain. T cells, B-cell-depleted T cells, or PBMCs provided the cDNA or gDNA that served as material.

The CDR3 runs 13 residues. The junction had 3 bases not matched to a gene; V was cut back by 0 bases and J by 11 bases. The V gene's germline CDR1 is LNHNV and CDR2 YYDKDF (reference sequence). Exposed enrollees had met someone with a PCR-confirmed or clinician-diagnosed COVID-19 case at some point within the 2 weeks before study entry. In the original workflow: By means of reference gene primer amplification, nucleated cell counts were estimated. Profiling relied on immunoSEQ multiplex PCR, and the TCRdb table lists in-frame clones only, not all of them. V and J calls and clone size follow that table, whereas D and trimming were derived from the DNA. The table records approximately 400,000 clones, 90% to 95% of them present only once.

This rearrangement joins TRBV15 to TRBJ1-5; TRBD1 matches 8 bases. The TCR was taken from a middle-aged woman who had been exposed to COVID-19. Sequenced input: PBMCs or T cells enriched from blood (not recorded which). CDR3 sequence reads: CATSRDDRGAQHF. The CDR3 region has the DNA TGTGCCACCAGCAGAGATGACAGGGGAGCCCAGCATTTT. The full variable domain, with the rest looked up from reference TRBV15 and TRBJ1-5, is DAMVIQNPRYQVTQFGKPVTLSCSQTLNHNVMYWYQQKSSQAPKLLFHYYDKDFNNEADTPDNFQSRRPNTSFCFLDIRSPGLGDTAMYLCATSRDDRGAQHFGDGTRLSIL.